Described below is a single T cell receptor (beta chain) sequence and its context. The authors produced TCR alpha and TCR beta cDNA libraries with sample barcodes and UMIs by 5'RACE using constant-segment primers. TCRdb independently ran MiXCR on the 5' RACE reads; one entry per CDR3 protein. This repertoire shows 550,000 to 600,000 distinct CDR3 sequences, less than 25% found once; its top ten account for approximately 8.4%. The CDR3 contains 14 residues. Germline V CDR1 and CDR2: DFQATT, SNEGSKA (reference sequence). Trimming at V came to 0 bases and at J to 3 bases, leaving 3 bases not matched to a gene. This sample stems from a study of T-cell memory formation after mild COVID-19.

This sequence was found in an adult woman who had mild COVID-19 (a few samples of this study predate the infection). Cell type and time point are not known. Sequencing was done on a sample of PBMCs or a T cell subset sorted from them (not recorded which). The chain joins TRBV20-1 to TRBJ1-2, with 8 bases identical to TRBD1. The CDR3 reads CSARDRGPHYGYTF. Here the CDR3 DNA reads TGCAGTGCTAGAGACAGGGGGCCCCACTATGGCTACACCTTC.